This T cell receptor beta chain is drawn from a study of CXCR3-negative and CXCR3-positive naive CD8 T cells. Study-wide findings and caveats: More hydrophobic TRB CDR3s occurred in CXCR3-positive than in CXCR3-negative naive cells.

As regards this clonotype: The antigen is unknown.

UMI-labeled 5' RACE yielded the TRB cDNA libraries. For each CDR3 protein, TCRdb gives one entry from its re-call of the 5' RACE reads, without DNA. The sample has 55,000 to 70,000 distinct CDR3 sequences; the top ten hold more than 0.45%. This CDR3 is built from 13 residues. The rearrangement joins TRBV12-3 or TRBV12-4 to TRBJ2-1. Sequences were obtained from naive CXCR3+ CD8+ T cells from blood. Subset indicated: CD45RO-CCR7+CD27+CD95- naive CD8+ T cells expressing CXCR3 (TNR3+). The receptor was isolated from a human donor in good health. Some clones in this sample may be carry-over from other donors' samples. The CDR3 loop reads CAINEVGRVEQFF.